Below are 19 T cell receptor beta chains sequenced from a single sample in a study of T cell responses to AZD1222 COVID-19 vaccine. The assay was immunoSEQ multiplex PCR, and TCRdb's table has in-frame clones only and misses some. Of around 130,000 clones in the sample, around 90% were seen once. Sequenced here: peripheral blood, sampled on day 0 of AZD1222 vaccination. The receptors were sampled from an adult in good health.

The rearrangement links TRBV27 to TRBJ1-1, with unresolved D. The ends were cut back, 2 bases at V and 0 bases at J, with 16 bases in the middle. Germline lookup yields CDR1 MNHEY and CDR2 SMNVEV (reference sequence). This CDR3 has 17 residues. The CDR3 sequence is CASSLSSHYNMNTEAFF. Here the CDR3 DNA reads TGTGCCAGCAGTTTAAGCTCACACTATAACATGAACACTGAAGCTTTCTTT.

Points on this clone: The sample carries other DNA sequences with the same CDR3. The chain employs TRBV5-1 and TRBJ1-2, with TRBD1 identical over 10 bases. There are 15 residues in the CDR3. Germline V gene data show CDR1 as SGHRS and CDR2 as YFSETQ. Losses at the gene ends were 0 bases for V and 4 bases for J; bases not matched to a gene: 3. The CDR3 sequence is CASSLATGGTYGYTF. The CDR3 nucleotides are TGCGCCAGCAGCTTGGCGACAGGGGGCACCTATGGCTACACCTTC.

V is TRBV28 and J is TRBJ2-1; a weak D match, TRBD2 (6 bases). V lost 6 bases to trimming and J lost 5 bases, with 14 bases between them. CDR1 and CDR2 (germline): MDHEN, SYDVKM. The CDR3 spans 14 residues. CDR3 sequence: CASRSKTRHNEQFF. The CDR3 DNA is TGTGCCAGCAGGTCCAAGACTAGACACAATGAGCAGTTCTTC.

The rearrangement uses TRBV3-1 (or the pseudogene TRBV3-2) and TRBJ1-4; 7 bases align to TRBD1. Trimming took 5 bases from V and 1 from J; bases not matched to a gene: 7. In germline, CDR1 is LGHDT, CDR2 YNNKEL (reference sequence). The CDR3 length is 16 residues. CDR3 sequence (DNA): TGTGCCAGCAGCTCAGAGGGGGCCGGAACTAATGAAAAACTGTTTTTT. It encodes CASSSEGAGTNEKLFF.

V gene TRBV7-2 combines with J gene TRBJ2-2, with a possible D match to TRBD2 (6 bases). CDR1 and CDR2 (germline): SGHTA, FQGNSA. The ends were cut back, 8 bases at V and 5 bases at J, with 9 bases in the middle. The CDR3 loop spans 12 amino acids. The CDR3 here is CASEEGTGELFF. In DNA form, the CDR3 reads TGTGCCAGCGAGGAGGGTACCGGGGAGCTGTTTTTT.

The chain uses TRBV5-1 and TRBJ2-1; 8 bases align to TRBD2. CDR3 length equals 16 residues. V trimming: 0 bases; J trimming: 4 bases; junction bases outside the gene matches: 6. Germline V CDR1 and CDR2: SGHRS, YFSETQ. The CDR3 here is CASSLDAGGAYNEQFF. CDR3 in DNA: TGCGCCAGCAGCTTGGACGCGGGGGGCGCGTACAATGAGCAGTTCTTC.

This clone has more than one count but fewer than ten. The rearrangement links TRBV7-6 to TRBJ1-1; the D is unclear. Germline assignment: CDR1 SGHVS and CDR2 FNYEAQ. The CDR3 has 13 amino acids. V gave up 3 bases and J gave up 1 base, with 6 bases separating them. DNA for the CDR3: TGTGCCAGCAGCTTCCAAGAGAACACTGAAGCTTTCTTT. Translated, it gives CASSFQENTEAFF.

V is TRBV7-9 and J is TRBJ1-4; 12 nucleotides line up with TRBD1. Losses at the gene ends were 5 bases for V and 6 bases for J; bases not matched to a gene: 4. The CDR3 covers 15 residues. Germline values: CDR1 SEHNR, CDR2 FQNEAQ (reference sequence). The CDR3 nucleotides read TGTGCCAGCAGCCAGGGACAGGGGGCACATGAAAAACTGTTTTTT. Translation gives CASSQGQGAHEKLFF.

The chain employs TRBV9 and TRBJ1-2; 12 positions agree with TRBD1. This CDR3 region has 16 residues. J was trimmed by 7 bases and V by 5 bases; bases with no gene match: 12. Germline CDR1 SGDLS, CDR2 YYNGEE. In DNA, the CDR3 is TGTGCCAGCAGACCAAATTCCGGGACAGGGGGCGGTGGCTACACCTTC. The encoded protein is CASRPNSGTGGGGYTF.

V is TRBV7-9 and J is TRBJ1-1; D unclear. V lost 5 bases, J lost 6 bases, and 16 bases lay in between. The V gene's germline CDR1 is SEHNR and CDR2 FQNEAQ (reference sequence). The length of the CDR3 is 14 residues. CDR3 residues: CASSPYMWSAEAFF. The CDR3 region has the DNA TGTGCCAGCAGCCCCTATATGTGGTCCGCTGAAGCTTTCTTT. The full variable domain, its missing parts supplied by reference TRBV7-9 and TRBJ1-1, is DTGVSQNPRHKITKRGQNVTFRCDPISEHNRLYWYRQTLGQGPEFLTYFQNEAQLEKSRLLSDRFSAERPKGSFSTLEIQRTEQGDSAMYLCASSPYMWSAEAFFGQGTRLTVV.

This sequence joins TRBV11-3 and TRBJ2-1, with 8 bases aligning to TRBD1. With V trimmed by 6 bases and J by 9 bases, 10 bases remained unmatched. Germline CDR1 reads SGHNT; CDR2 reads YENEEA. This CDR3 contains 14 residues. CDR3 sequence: CASSPTQGAREQFF. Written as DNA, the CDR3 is TGTGCCAGCAGTCCTACCCAGGGGGCACGTGAGCAGTTCTTC.

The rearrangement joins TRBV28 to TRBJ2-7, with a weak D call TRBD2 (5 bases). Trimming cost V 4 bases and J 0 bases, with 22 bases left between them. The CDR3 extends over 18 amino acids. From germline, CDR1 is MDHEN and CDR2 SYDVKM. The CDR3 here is CASSSTTSADLSSYEQYF. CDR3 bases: TGTGCCAGCAGTTCGACAACTTCAGCGGACCTAAGCTCCTACGAGCAGTACTTC.

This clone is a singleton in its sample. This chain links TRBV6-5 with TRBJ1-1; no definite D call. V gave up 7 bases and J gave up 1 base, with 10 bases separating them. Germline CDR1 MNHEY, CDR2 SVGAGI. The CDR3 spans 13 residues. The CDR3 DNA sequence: TGTGCCAGCATCGGGCGGACGAACACTGAAGCTTTCTTT. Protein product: CASIGRTNTEAFF.

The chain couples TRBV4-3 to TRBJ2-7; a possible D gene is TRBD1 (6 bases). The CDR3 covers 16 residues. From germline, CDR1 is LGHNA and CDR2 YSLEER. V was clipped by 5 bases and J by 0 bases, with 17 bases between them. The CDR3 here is CASSLGAGTVSYEQYF. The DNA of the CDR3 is TGCGCCAGCAGCTTGGGGGCCGGGACGGTCTCCTACGAGCAGTACTTC.

The CDR3 region is CASSLDPPDRAGNTIYF. The CDR3 nucleotides are TGTGCCAGCAGCTTAGATCCCCCGGACAGGGCTGGAAACACCATATATTTT. The V and J genes are TRBV11-2 and TRBJ1-3; 8 bases align to TRBD1. CDR1 and CDR2 (germline): SGHAT, FQNNGV. The trim removed 0 bases at V and 2 bases at J, leaving 6 bases unmatched. CDR3 size: 17 residues.

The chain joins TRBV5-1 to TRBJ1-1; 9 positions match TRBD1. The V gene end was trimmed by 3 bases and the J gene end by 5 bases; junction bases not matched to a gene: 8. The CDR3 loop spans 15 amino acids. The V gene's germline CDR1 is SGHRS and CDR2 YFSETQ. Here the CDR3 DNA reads TGCGCCAGCAGCTCCGGACAGGGGAGATTTACTGAAGCTTTCTTT. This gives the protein CASSSGQGRFTEAFF.

Written as DNA, the CDR3 is TGTGCCAGCAGCCCCCAGGGGAGTCGGGCTTTCTTT. Its translation: CASSPQGSRAFF. This chain links TRBV9 with TRBJ1-1; a weak D match, TRBD1 (6 bases). The germline gives CDR1 SGDLS, CDR2 YYNGEE. The CDR3 spans 12 residues. Deletions cut 4 bases from V and 11 bases from J, with 15 bases between.

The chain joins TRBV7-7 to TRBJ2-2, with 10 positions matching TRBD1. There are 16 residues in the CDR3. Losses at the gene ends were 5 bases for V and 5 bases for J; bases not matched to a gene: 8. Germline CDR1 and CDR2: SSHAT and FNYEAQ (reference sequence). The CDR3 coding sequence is TGTGCCAGCAGCCCCCGACAGGGGGCTCAAACCGGGGAGCTGTTTTTT. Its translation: CASSPRQGAQTGELFF. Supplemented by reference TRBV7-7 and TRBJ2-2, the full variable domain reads GAGVSQSPRYKVTKRGQDVTLRCDPISSHATLYWYQQALGQGPEFLTYFNYEAQPDKSGLPSDRFSAERPEGSISTLTIQRTEQRDSAMYRCASSPRQGAQTGELFFGEGSRLTVL.

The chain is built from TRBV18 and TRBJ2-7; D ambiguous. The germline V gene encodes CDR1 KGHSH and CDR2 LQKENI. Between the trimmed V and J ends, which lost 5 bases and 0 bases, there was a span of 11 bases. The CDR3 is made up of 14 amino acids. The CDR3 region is CASSGLKSSYEQYF. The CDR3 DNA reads TGTGCCAGCTCAGGGTTGAAAAGCTCCTACGAGCAGTACTTC.